These 17 T cell receptor beta chains came from one sample sequenced in a study of T cells in Graves' hyperthyroidism and ophthalmopathy. TCR beta CDR3 regions were amplified from RNA transcripts. When the TCR CDR3 underwent first-round RT-PCR, the HTBI primer set was used. One entry per CDR3 protein results from TCRdb running MiXCR on the multiplex PCR reads. The sample holds about 400,000 distinct CDR3 sequences, approximately 25% seen once. The source material was blood. The receptors come from a man in his forties or fifties with Graves' hyperthyroidism.

The chain uses TRBV6-6 and TRBJ2-5; a possible D gene is TRBD1 (5 bases). In germline, CDR1 is MNHNY, CDR2 SVGAGI (reference sequence). The length of the CDR3 is 11 residues. Trimming removed 2 bases from V and 12 bases from J, with 10 bases in between. In DNA form, the CDR3 reads TGTGCCAGCAGTTACAACTACAGGAAGTACTTC. Encoded protein: CASSYNYRKYF.

This sequence joins TRBV7-3 and TRBJ2-4; 10 bases are a match to TRBD1. The CDR3 is 16 amino acids. Trimming took 5 bases from V and 0 from J; bases not matched to a gene: 4. Germline assignment: CDR1 SGHTA and CDR2 FQGTGA. CDR3 region: CASSPGTGEAKNIQYF. The CDR3 nucleotides read TGTGCCAGCAGCCCCGGGACAGGGGAAGCCAAAAACATTCAGTACTTC. Based on the CDR3 plus reference TRBV7-3 and TRBJ2-4, the full variable domain is GAGVSQTPSNKVTEKGKYVELRCDPISGHTALYWYRQSLGQGPEFLIYFQGTGAADDSGLPNDRFFAVRPEGSVSTLKIQRTERGDSAVYLCASSPGTGEAKNIQYFGAGTRLSVL.

V and J are TRBV20-1 and TRBJ2-1, with 7 bases matching TRBD2. The last part of the DNA fits TRBJ2-7 better; the J call may be wrong. CDR1 is DFQATT, CDR2 SNEGSKA, per germline (reference sequence). This CDR3 contains 15 residues. CDR3 DNA sequence: TGCAGTGCTAGACGGGCGGGAGTTTCCTACAATGAGCAGTACTTC. Translation gives CSARRAGVSYNEQYF.

A remark on this clonotype: One base away lies a much larger clone, so this may be a sequencing read error. V and J are TRBV12-3 or TRBV12-4 and TRBJ2-5; maybe TRBD1 (6 bases). Trimming removed 3 bases from V and 11 bases from J, with 13 bases in between. The CDR3 runs to 12 residues. The CDR3 coding sequence is TGTGCCAGCAGTTTCCCCACAGGGACGCAGTACTTC. It yields the protein CASSFPTGTQYF.

J is TRBJ2-1 and V is TRBV7-9, with 9 bases lining up with TRBD2. Germline V gene data show CDR1 as SEHNR and CDR2 as FQNEAQ (reference sequence). Trimming removed 5 bases from V and 6 bases from J; junction bases left unmatched: 11. The CDR3 is 16 amino acids. The CDR3 loop is CASSPSPGLALNEQFF. The CDR3 nucleotides are TGTGCCAGCAGCCCTAGCCCGGGACTAGCCCTCAATGAGCAGTTCTTC.

The chain uses TRBV19 and TRBJ2-7; 9 nucleotides align to TRBD1. CDR3 length: 13 residues. Germline values: CDR1 LNHDA, CDR2 SQIVND (reference sequence). The trim removed 6 bases at V and 6 bases at J, leaving 6 bases unmatched. The CDR3 bases are TGTGCCAGTAGCCCCGGGACAGGGTTCGAGCAGTACTTC. It encodes CASSPGTGFEQYF.

This chain links TRBV6-2 or TRBV6-3 with TRBJ1-5; 7 nucleotides align to TRBD1. This CDR3 region has 16 residues. The junction had 10 bases not matched to a gene; V was cut back by 8 bases and J by 0 bases. Germline loops: CDR1 MNHEY, CDR2 SVGEGT. Written as DNA, the CDR3 is TGTGCCAGCGGGACAGATTATGACTATAGCAATCAGCCCCAGCATTTT. This sequence encodes CASGTDYDYSNQPQHF.

V gene TRBV15 combines with J gene TRBJ1-2, with D possibly matching TRBD1 (6 bases). This CDR3 is built from 13 residues. Germline V lookup: CDR1 LNHNV, CDR2 YYDKDF (reference sequence). Trimming pared 3 bases from V and 3 bases from J, leaving 8 bases between. This CDR3 reads CATSRDSDYGYTF. The CDR3 nucleotides are TGTGCCACCAGCAGGGACAGTGACTATGGCTACACCTTC.

The genes are TRBV15 and TRBJ2-5; D gene uncertain. Trimming left V 0 bases short and J 0 bases short, with 8 bases between. Germline V CDR1 and CDR2: LNHNV, YYDKDF (reference sequence). This CDR3 region has 15 residues. CDR3 nucleotide sequence: TGTGCCACCAGCAGAGAACTAAGGGACCAAGAGACCCAGTACTTC. Its protein is CATSRELRDQETQYF. Full variable domain (remainder filled in from reference TRBV15 and TRBJ2-5): DAMVIQNPRYQVTQFGKPVTLSCSQTLNHNVMYWYQQKSSQAPKLLFHYYDKDFNNEADTPDNFQSRRPNTSFCFLDIRSPGLGDTAMYLCATSRELRDQETQYFGPGTRLLVL.

The chain combines TRBV19 with TRBJ2-7; 10 nucleotides align to TRBD1. This CDR3 has 15 residues. Trimming removed 3 bases from V and 6 bases from J; junction bases left unmatched: 8. Germline CDR1 LNHDA, CDR2 SQIVND (reference sequence). The CDR3 here is CASSMGGQGKSEQYF. The DNA of the CDR3 is TGTGCCAGTAGTATGGGGGGACAGGGGAAGAGCGAGCAGTACTTC. Based on the CDR3 plus reference TRBV19 and TRBJ2-7, the full variable domain is DGGITQSPKYLFRKEGQNVTLSCEQNLNHDAMYWYRQDPGQGLRLIYYSQIVNDFQKGDIAEGYSVSREKKESFPLTVTSAQKNPTAFYLCASSMGGQGKSEQYFGPGTRLTVT.

Ten or more counts support this clonotype. V and J are TRBV11-1 and TRBJ2-7; weak D call: TRBD1 (6 bases). V shed 1 base and J shed 3 bases, with 10 bases lying between them. CDR1 is SGHAT and CDR2 is FQDESV in the germline V gene (reference sequence). The CDR3 consists of 14 residues. The CDR3 loop is CASSLGNRVYEQYF. The CDR3 DNA is TGTGCCAGCAGCTTAGGTAACAGGGTCTACGAGCAGTACTTC. The full variable domain, in which reference TRBV11-1 and TRBJ2-7 provide the parts outside the CDR3, is EAEVAQSPRYKITEKSQAVAFWCDPISGHATLYWYRQILGQGPELLVQFQDESVVDDSQLPKDRFSAERLKGVDSTLKIQPAELGDSAMYLCASSLGNRVYEQYFGPGTRLTVT.

This clonotype was seen more than once but under ten times. The chain carries TRBV6-1 and TRBJ2-2; D is ambiguous. CDR1 and CDR2 from the germline V gene are MNHNS and SASEGT. V was trimmed by 7 bases and J by 5 bases, leaving 5 bases between them. The CDR3 is 11 residues long. In nucleotides, the CDR3 is TGTGCCAGCAAAGGGACCGGGGAGCTGTTTTTT. This codes for CASKGTGELFF.

The V and J genes are TRBV12-3 or TRBV12-4 and TRBJ1-3, with D maybe TRBD1 (5 bases). This CDR3 comprises 15 residues. V shed 1 base and J shed 3 bases, with 10 bases lying between them. CDR3 sequence: CASSLGGPGGNTIYF. The CDR3 coding sequence is TGTGCCAGCAGTTTAGGGGGCCCGGGTGGAAACACCATATATTTT.

The gene calls are TRBV6-1 and TRBJ2-7; 7 bases agree with TRBD1. Trimming took 7 bases from V and 7 from J; bases not matched to a gene: 13. The CDR3 is 14 residues long. In germline, CDR1 is MNHNS, CDR2 SASEGT. The CDR3 spells CASNRDSNTMEQYF. DNA for the CDR3: TGTGCCAGCAACCGGGACAGTAATACGATGGAGCAGTACTTC.

In this sample, this clonotype turned up many times. This chain joins TRBV28 and TRBJ2-7; 9 bases are a match to TRBD1. J was trimmed by 6 bases and V by 7 bases; bases with no gene match: 10. Per the germline V gene, CDR1 is MDHEN and CDR2 is SYDVKM. CDR3 length: 14 residues. In nucleotides, the CDR3 is TGTGCCAGCACCCTAAGGGACAGGGTGGGCGAGCAGTACTTC. Protein sequence: CASTLRDRVGEQYF.

This clonotype was seen a few times. The CDR3 is CAWSVLSNQPQHF. CDR3 DNA: TGTGCCTGGAGTGTACTTAGCAATCAGCCCCAGCATTTT. The rearrangement uses TRBV30 and TRBJ1-5; D gene ambiguous. V dropped 0 bases and J dropped 0 bases, with 3 bases sitting between them. This CDR3 is built from 13 residues. Germline V gene sequence: CDR1 GTSNPN, CDR2 SVGIG (reference sequence).

This clonotype was counted between two and nine times. The chain carries TRBV7-9 and TRBJ2-5, with a weak D call TRBD1 (6 bases). Trimming cost V 3 bases and J 1 base, with 12 bases left between them. CDR1 is SEHNR and CDR2 is FQNEAQ in the germline V gene (reference sequence). This CDR3 has 15 residues. The CDR3 loop reads CASSFTRTAQETQYF. In DNA form, the CDR3 reads TGTGCCAGCAGCTTTACTCGGACAGCCCAAGAGACCCAGTACTTC.